This TCR beta chain was recovered during a study of metastatic and nonmetastatic thyroid tumors. Looking at the study overall: From malignant and benign thyroid patients, repertoires in blood and in tumor or nodule tissue were compared.

Overall study results and limits: Within blood and tumor, benign nodules reportedly had significantly lower TCR beta diversity than malignant thyroid tumors did.

Remarks on this clone: Its specificity is not known. It may be a read error: a sequence one base away is much more abundant.

Nobody among the patients had been given any treatment before thyroid surgery. Source study methods: A classifier for distant metastasis in papillary thyroid cancer was constructed using CDR3 differences observed across clinicopathological groups. MiXCR reprocessed the PCR reads for TCRdb. In this record, the V and J calls reflect TCRdb's handling and not the investigators' own analysis. The data hold 6,000 to 7,000 clones, with about 32% observed a single time. Sequences were obtained from adjacent normal tissue. This TCR was sampled from a male donor with papillary thyroid cancer or a benign thyroid nodule (not recorded which). Some clones in this sample may be carry-over from other donors' samples.

CDR3 amino acids: CAISEWASGHNEQFF. As DNA, the CDR3 is TGTGCCATCAGTGAATGGGCTAGCGGACACAATGAGCAGTTCTTC. The chain recombines TRBV6-1 with TRBJ2-1, with TRBD2 identical over 7 bases. This CDR3 is 15 amino acids long. From germline, CDR1 is MNHNS and CDR2 SASEGT.